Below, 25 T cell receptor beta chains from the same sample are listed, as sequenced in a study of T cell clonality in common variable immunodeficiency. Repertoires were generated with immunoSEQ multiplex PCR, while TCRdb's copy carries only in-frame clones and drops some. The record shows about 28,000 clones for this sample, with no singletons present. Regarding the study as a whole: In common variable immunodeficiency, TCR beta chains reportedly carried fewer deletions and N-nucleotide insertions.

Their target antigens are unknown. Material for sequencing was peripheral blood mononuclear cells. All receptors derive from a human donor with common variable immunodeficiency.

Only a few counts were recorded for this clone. The CDR3 region is CASSPAPWTSGGDEQFF. CDR3 bases read: TGTGCCAGTAGTCCAGCCCCATGGACTAGCGGGGGGGATGAG. The gene calls are TRBV19 and TRBJ2-1; 15 bases match TRBD2. Read sequence stops 3 residues before the CDR3 end, and the germline J gene provides the missing end. With 5 bases clipped from V and 8 bases from J, the junction kept 10 bases outside the gene matches. This CDR3 region has 17 residues. Germline loops: CDR1 LNHDA, CDR2 SQIVND (reference sequence).

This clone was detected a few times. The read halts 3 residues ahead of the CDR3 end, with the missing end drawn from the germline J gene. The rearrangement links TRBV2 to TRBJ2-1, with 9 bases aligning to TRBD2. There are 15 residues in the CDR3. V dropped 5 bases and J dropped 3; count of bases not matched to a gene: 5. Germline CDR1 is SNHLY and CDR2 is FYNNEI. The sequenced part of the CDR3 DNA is TGTGCCAGCAGTTCCGGACTAGCGAGCTACAATGAG. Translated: CASSSGLASYNE. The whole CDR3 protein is CASSSGLASYNEQFF.

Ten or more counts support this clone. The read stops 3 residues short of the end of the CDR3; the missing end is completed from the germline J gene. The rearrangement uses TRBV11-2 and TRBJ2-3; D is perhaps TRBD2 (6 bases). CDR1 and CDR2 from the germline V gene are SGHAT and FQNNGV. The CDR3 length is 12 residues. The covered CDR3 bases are TGTGCCAGCAGCGAAGGGACTCCCACG. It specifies CASSEGTPT. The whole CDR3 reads CASSEGTPTQYF.

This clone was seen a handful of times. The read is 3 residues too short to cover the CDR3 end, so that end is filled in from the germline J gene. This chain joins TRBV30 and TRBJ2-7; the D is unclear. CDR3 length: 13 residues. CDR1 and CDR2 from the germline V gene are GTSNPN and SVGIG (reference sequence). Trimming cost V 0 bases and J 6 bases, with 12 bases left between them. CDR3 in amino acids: CAWSVQAYAEQYF. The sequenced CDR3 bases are TGTGCCTGGAGTGTGCAGGCTTACGCCGAG.

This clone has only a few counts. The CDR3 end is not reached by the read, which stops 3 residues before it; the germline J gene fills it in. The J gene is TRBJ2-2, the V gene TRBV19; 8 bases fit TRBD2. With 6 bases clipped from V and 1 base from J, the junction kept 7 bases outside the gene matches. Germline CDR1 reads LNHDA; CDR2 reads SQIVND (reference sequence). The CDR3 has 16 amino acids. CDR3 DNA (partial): TGTGCCAGTAGGCGGTCTAGCGGGTGGAACACCGGGGAG. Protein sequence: CASRRSSGWNTGE. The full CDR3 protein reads CASRRSSGWNTGELFF. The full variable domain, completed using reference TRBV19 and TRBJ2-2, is DGGITQSPKYLFRKEGQNVTLSCEQNLNHDAMYWYRQDPGQGLRLIYYSQIVNDFQKGDIAEGYSVSREKKESFPLTVTSAQKNPTAFYLCASRRSSGWNTGELFFGEGSRLTVL.

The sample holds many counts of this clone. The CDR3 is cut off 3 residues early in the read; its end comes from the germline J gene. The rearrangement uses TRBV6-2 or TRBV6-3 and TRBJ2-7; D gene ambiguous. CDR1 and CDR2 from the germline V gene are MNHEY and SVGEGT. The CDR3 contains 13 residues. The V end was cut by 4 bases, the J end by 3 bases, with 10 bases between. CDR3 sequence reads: CASSLEKGYEQYF. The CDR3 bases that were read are TGTGCCAGCAGTTTAGAAAAGGGCTACGAG.

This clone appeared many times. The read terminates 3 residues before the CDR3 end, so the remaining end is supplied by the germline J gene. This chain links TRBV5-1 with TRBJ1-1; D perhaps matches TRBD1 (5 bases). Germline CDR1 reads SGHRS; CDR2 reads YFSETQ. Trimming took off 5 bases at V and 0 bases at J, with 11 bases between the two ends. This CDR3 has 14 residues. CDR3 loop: CASRRQGMNTEAFF. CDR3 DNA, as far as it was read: TGCGCCAGCAGGCGGCAGGGAATGAACACTGAA.

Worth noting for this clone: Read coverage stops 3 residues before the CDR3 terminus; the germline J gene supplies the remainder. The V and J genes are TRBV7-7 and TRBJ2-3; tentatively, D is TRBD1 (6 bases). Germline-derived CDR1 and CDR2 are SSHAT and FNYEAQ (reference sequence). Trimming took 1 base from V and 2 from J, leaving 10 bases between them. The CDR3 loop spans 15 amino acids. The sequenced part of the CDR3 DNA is TGTGCCAGCAGCTTAGGGGGGCTCCCCACAGATACG. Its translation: CASSLGGLPTDT. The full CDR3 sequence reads CASSLGGLPTDTQYF.

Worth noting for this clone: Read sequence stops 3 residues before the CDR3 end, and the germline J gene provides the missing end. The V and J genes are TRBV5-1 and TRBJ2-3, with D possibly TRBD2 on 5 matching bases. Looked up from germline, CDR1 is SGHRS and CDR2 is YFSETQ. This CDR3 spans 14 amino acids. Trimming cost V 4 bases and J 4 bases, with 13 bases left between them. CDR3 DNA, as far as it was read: TGCGCCAGCAGCCCCTCAGAGGGCTCAGATACG. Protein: CASSPSEGSDT. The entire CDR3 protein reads CASSPSEGSDTQYF.

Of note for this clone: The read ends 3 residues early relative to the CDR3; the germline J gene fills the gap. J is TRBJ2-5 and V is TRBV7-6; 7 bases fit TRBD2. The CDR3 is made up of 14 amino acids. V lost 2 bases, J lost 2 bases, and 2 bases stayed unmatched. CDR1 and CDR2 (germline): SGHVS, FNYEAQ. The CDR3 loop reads CASSLSGGQETQYF. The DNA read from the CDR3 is TGTGCCAGCAGCTTATCCGGGGGGCAAGAGACC.

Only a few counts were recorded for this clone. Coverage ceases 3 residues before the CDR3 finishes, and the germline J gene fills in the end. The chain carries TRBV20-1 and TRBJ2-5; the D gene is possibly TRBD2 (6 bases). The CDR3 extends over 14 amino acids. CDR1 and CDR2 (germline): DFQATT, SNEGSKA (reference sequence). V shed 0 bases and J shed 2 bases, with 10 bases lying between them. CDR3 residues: CSARDGAGQETQYF. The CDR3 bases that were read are TGCAGTGCTAGAGATGGGGCGGGGCAAGAGACC.

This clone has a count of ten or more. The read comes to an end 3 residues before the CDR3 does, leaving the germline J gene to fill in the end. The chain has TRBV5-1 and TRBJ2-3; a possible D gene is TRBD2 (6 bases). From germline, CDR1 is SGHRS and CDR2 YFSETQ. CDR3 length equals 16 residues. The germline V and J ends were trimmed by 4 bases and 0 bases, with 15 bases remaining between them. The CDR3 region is CASSTGGGVSTDTQYF. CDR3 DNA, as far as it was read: TGCGCCAGCAGCACGGGCGGCGGGGTGAGCACAGATACG.

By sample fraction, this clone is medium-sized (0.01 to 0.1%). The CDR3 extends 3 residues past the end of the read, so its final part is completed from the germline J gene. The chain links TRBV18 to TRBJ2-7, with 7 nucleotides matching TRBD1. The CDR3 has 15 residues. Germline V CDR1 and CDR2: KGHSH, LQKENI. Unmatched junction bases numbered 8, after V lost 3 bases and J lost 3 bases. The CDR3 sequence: CASSPGQNFYYEQYF. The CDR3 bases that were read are TGTGCCAGCTCACCGGGACAGAACTTTTACTACGAG.

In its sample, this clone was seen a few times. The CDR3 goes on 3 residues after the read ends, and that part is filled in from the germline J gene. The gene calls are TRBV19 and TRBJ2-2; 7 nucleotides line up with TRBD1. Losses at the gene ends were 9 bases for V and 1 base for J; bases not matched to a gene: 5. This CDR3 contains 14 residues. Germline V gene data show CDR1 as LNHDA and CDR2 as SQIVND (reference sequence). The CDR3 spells CASSGQRNTGELFF. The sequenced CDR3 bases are TGTGCCAGCTCGGGACAGAGGAACACCGGGGAG.

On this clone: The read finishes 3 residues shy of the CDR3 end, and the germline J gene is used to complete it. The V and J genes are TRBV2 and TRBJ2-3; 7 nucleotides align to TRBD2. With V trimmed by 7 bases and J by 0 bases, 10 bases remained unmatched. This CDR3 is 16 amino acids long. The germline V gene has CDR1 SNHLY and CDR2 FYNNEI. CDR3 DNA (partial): TGTGCCAGCACAGCGGGGCCATCTTTCAGCACAGATACG. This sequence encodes CASTAGPSFSTDT. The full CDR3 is CASTAGPSFSTDTQYF. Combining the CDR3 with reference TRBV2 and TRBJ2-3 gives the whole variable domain EPEVTQTPSHQVTQMGQEVILRCVPISNHLYFYWYRQILGQKVEFLVSFYNNEISEKSEIFDDQFSVERPDGSNFTLKIRSTKLEDSAMYFCASTAGPSFSTDTQYFGPGTRLTVL.

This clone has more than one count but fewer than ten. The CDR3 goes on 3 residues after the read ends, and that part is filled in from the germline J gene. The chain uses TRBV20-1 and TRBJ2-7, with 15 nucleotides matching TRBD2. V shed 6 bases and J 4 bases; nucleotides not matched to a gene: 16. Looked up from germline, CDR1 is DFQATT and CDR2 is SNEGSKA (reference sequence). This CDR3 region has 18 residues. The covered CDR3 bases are TGCAGTGCCTCCTCGCCTGGGACTAGCGGGGGGCCTACGTACGAG. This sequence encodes CSASSPGTSGGPTYE. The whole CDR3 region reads CSASSPGTSGGPTYEQYF.

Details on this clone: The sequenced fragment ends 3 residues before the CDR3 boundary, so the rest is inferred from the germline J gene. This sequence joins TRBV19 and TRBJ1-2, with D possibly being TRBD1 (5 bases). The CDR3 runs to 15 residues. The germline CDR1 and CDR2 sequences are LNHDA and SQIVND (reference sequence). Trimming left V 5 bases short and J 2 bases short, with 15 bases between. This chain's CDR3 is CASSVLPGLNYGYTF. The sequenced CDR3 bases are TGTGCCAGTAGTGTACTTCCGGGACTCAACTATGGC.

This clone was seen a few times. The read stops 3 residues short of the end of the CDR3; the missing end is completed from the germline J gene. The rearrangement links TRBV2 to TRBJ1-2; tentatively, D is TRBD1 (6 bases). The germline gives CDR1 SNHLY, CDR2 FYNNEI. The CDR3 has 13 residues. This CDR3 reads CASSSGAWGGYTF. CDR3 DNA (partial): TGTGCCAGCAGTTCAGGGGCTTGGGGAGGC.

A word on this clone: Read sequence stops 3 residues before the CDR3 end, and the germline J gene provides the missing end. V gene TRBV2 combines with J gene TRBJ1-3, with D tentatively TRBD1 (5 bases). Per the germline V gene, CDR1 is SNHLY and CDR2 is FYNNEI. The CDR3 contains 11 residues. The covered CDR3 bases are TGTGCCAGCAGCCTGGAAGAGGGG. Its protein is CASSLEEG. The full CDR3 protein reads CASSLEEGIYF.

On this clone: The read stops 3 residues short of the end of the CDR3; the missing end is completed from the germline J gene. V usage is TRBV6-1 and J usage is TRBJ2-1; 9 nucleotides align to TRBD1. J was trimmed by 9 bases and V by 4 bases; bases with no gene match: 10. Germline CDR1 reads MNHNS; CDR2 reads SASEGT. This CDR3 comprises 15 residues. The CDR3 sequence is CASSVMGTGMGEQFF. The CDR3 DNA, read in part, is TGTGCCAGCAGTGTAATGGGGACAGGGATGGGTGAG.

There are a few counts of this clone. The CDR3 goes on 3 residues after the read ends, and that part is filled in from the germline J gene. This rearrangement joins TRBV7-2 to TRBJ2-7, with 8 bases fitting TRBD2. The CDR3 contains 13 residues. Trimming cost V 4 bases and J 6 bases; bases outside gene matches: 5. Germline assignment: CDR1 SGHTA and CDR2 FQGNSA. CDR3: CASSWTSPFEQYF. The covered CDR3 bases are TGTGCCAGCAGCTGGACTAGCCCTTTCGAG.

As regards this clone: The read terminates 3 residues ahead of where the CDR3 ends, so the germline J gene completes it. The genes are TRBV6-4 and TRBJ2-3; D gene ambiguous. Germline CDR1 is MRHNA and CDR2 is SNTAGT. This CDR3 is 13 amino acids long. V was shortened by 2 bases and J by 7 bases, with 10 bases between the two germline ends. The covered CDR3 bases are TGTGCCAGCAGTGACCCCAGTTTGAATACG. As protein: CASSDPSLNT. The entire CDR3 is CASSDPSLNTQYF.

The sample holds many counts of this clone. The CDR3 DNA, read in part, is TGCAGTGGACTGGAGGGGCCGAAGGAGACC. It is translated as CSGLEGPKET. The whole CDR3 protein reads CSGLEGPKETQYF. The chain links TRBV20-1 to TRBJ2-5, with TRBD2 as a possible D gene (6 bases). The DNA ends 3 residues before the CDR3 does, and the rest of the CDR3 is filled in from the germline J gene. The length of the CDR3 is 13 residues. Deletions cut 7 bases from V and 5 bases from J, with 17 bases between. CDR1 DFQATT and CDR2 SNEGSKA come from the germline V gene (reference sequence).

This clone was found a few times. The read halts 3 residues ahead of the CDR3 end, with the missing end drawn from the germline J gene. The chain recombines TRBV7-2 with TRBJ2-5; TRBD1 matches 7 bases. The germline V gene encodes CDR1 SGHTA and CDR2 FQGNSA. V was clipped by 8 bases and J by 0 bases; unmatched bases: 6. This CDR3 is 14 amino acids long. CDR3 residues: CASPWTGHQETQYF. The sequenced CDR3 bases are TGTGCCAGCCCTTGGACAGGCCACCAAGAGACC.

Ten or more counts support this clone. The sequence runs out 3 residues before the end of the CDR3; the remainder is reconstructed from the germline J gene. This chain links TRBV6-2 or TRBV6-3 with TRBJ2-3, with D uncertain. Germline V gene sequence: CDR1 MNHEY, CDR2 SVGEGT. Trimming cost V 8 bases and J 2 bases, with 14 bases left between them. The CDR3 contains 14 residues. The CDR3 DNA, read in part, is TGTGCCAGCTCCGAATCTAGTAACACAGATACG. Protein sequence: CASSESSNTDT. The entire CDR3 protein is CASSESSNTDTQYF.